A single sample is the source of the 17 T cell receptor beta chains below, sequenced in a study of blood T cells in healthy people across ages. A J-beta primer mix and a sample-barcoded 5' primer were used in a second PCR of roughly 6 to 11 cycles. TCRdb analysed the 5' RACE reads with MiXCR anew, one entry per CDR3 protein. The table has 600,000 to 1,000,000 distinct CDR3 sequences, approximately 25% seen once; the top ten hold under 4.5%. The same sample was also used in a study of T cells of mothers and their children.

The sequenced sample was blood. The receptors derive from a boy younger than 18 in good health.

This clonotype was detected a few times. V usage is TRBV3-1 and J usage is TRBJ2-7; unclear D gene. The germline V gene encodes CDR1 LGHDT and CDR2 YNNKEL (reference sequence). V was cut by 11 bases and J by 3 bases, with 14 bases left in between. This CDR3 has 12 residues. CDR3 DNA sequence: TGTGCCTGCGGTACAGTCGACTACGAGCAGTACTTC. This encodes CACGTVDYEQYF.

The chain links TRBV7-9 to TRBJ2-7; no clear D. Germline V lookup: CDR1 SEHNR, CDR2 FQNEAQ (reference sequence). CDR3 length: 13 amino acids. V was cut by 0 bases and J by 7 bases, with 10 bases left in between. CDR3 residues: CASSLALSGEQYF. The CDR3 nucleotides read TGTGCCAGCAGCTTAGCTCTTAGTGGGGAGCAGTACTTC.

The chain is built from TRBV30 and TRBJ1-1; D is ambiguous. The CDR3 length is 15 residues. V gave up 3 bases and J gave up 1 base, with 15 bases separating them. Germline lookup yields CDR1 GTSNPN and CDR2 SVGIG (reference sequence). CDR3 loop: CAWSPLAGSNTEAFF. The CDR3 DNA reads TGTGCCTGGAGCCCCCTAGCGGGTTCGAACACTGAAGCTTTCTTT.

V and J are TRBV10-3 and TRBJ1-5; D possibly corresponds to TRBD1 (5 bases). CDR3 length: 15 residues. The V end lost 3 bases, the J end lost 6 bases, and 15 bases lay between the germline ends. Germline V gene sequence: CDR1 ENHRY, CDR2 SYGVKD. CDR3 coding DNA: TGTGCCATCAGTGATCCGGGGGTTTCGGGTCAGCCCCAGCATTTT. Its protein product is CAISDPGVSGQPQHF.

The V call is TRBV10-3, the J call TRBJ1-5; TRBD1 is a possible D gene (5 bases). Between the trimmed V and J ends, which lost 4 bases and 6 bases, there was a span of 13 bases. There are 14 residues in the CDR3. Germline V gene lookup returns CDR1 ENHRY and CDR2 SYGVKD. The chain's CDR3 is CAISAEGSAQPQHF. The CDR3 DNA reads as TGTGCCATCAGTGCCGAGGGGTCGGCTCAGCCCCAGCATTTT.

The chain carries TRBV29-1 and TRBJ1-2, with 7 bases lining up with TRBD1. Losses at the gene ends were 6 bases for V and 4 bases for J; bases not matched to a gene: 5. Looked up from germline, CDR1 is SQVTM and CDR2 is ANQGSEA. The CDR3 is 12 amino acids. CDR3 residues: CSVGGTVYGYTF. Written as DNA, the CDR3 is TGCAGCGTGGGGGGGACAGTCTATGGCTACACCTTC.

The chain joins TRBV3-1 to TRBJ1-1, with D possibly TRBD1 on 5 matching bases. Germline V gene sequence: CDR1 LGHDT, CDR2 YNNKEL (reference sequence). The V end was cut by 2 bases, the J end by 3 bases, with 19 bases between. The CDR3 contains 17 residues. The CDR3 sequence: CASSQPSAGLGDTEAFF. For the CDR3, the DNA is TGTGCCAGCAGCCAACCCTCGGCAGGGTTGGGGGACACTGAAGCTTTCTTT.

There are a few counts of this clonotype. The rearrangement joins TRBV25-1 to TRBJ1-4; TRBD1 matches at 8 bases. The CDR3 is made up of 15 amino acids. Trimming removed 4 bases from V and 4 bases from J; junction bases left unmatched: 5. Germline V gene sequence: CDR1 MGHDK, CDR2 SYGVNS. The CDR3 loop reads CASSASGQGNEKLFF. The DNA of the CDR3 is TGTGCCAGCAGTGCGTCAGGACAGGGTAATGAAAAACTGTTTTTT. Based on the CDR3 plus reference TRBV25-1 and TRBJ1-4, the full variable domain is EADIYQTPRYLVIGTGKKITLECSQTMGHDKMYWYQQDPGMELHLIHYSYGVNSTEKGDLSSESTVSRIRTEHFPLTLESARPSHTSQYLCASSASGQGNEKLFFGSGTQLSVL.

A few counts support this clonotype. The chain carries TRBV5-8 and TRBJ1-1; D not resolved. V shed 5 bases and J shed 6 bases, with 8 bases lying between them. Germline assignment: CDR1 SGHTS and CDR2 YDEGEE. The CDR3 is 11 residues long. CDR3 DNA: TGTGCCAGCAGGGCGAGATCTGAAGCTTTCTTT. This gives the protein CASRARSEAFF.

This clonotype was counted between two and nine times. V usage is TRBV7-3 and J usage is TRBJ2-2; unclear D gene. The CDR3 totals 14 residues. The germline V and J ends were trimmed by 2 bases and 6 bases, with 10 bases remaining between them. Per germline, CDR1 SGHTA and CDR2 FQGTGA. This CDR3 is CASSLSAASGELFF. The CDR3 DNA reads as TGTGCCAGCAGCTTATCGGCAGCTTCCGGGGAGCTGTTTTTT.

This clonotype was seen only a few times. The chain couples TRBV20-1 to TRBJ2-1; D is ambiguous. CDR1 and CDR2 from the germline V gene are DFQATT and SNEGSKA (reference sequence). This CDR3 is built from 11 residues. The germline V and J ends were trimmed by 0 bases and 8 bases, with 5 bases remaining between them. The chain's CDR3 is CSARDRDEQFF. CDR3 bases: TGCAGTGCTAGAGACCGGGATGAGCAGTTCTTC.

A few counts support this clonotype. This chain uses TRBV7-2 with TRBJ1-4; D not resolved. The CDR3 loop spans 15 amino acids. Trimming stripped 5 bases from V and 0 bases from J, with 10 bases between. The V gene's germline CDR1 is SGHTA and CDR2 FQGNSA. The chain's CDR3 is CASSRAAATNEKLFF. The CDR3 bases are TGTGCCAGCAGCCGCGCGGCTGCAACTAATGAAAAACTGTTTTTT. Together with reference TRBV7-2 and TRBJ1-4, the CDR3 gives the full variable domain: GAGVSQSPSNKVTEKGKDVELRCDPISGHTALYWYRQSLGQGLEFLIYFQGNSAPDKSGLPSDRFSAERTGGSVSTLTIQRTQQEDSAVYLCASSRAAATNEKLFFGSGTQLSVL.

This clonotype was detected ten times or more. The genes are TRBV27 and TRBJ2-7; the D call may be TRBD1 or TRBD2 (5 bases each). The CDR3 extends over 13 amino acids. V dropped 4 bases and J dropped 2 bases, with 9 bases sitting between them. Germline lookup yields CDR1 MNHEY and CDR2 SMNVEV (reference sequence). DNA of the CDR3: TGTGCCAGCAGTTCGAGGGGTGCCTACGAGCAGTACTTC. Amino acid sequence: CASSSRGAYEQYF.

This clonotype was observed a few times. This chain uses TRBV28 with TRBJ2-3; D ambiguous. The CDR3 spans 13 residues. The germline CDR1 and CDR2 sequences are MDHEN and SYDVKM. With 3 bases removed from V and 5 bases from J, the gap between germline ends came to 9 bases. The CDR3 here is CASSFQDRDTQYF. The CDR3 DNA reads as TGTGCCAGCAGTTTCCAGGACCGAGATACGCAGTATTTT.

This clonotype has just a few counts. The J gene is TRBJ2-2, the V gene TRBV21-1; TRBD2 reflects the table's D call only, with no check against the DNA. TRBV21-1 is annotated as a pseudogene. This CDR3 spans 16 amino acids. The CDR3 DNA is TGTGCCAGCAGCAACAAGGGACTGAAGGTCACCGGGGAGCTGTTTTTT. Translation: CASSNKGLKVTGELFF.

This clonotype was counted only a few times. The chain couples TRBV6-5 to TRBJ2-5; a possible D gene is TRBD2 (6 bases). V was cut by 0 bases and J by 4 bases, with 9 bases left in between. This CDR3 spans 14 amino acids. CDR1 is MNHEY, CDR2 SVGAGI, per germline. The CDR3 sequence is CASSYSAGTETQYF. In DNA, the CDR3 is TGTGCCAGCAGTTACTCGGCGGGGACAGAGACCCAGTACTTC.

The V and J genes are TRBV3-1 and TRBJ2-2; TRBD2 aligns across 10 bases. This CDR3 comprises 17 residues. The germline V gene encodes CDR1 LGHDT and CDR2 YNNKEL (reference sequence). V lost 0 bases, J lost 6 bases, and 7 bases stayed unmatched. Here the CDR3 reads CASSQDLTGTSAGELFF. The DNA of the CDR3 is TGTGCCAGCAGCCAAGATCTTACCGGGACTAGCGCCGGGGAGCTGTTTTTT. Combining the CDR3 with reference TRBV3-1 and TRBJ2-2 gives the whole variable domain DTAVSQTPKYLVTQMGNDKSIKCEQNLGHDTMYWYKQDSKKFLKIMFSYNNKELIINETVPNRFSPKSPDKAHLNLHINSLELGDSAVYFCASSQDLTGTSAGELFFGEGSRLTVL.